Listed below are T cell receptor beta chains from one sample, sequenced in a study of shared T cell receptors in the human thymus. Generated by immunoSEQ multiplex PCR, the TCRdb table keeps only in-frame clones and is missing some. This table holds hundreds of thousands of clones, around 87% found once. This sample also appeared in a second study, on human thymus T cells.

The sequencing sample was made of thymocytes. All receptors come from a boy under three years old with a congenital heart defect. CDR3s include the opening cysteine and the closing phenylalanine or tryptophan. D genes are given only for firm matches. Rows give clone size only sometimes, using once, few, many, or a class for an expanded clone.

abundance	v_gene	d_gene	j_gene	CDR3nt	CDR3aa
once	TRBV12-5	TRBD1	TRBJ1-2	TGTGCTAGTGGTTTGGGTCGACAGGGAGAGAATGGCTACACCTTC	CASGLGRQGENGYTF
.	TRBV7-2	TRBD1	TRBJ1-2	TGTGCCAGCAGCCGCAACAGGGGGCATTCCGATGGCTACACCTTC	CASSRNRGHSDGYTF
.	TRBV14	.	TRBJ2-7	TGTGCCAGCAGCCAAGCGTTCACTACGGGATACGAGCAGTACTTC	CASSQAFTTGYEQYF
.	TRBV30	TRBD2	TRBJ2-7	TGTGCCTGGAAGACACAGGACCTTGGGGGGACTAGCGGGAGCTACGAGCAGTACTTC	CAWKTQDLGGTSGSYEQYF
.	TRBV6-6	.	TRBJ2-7	TGTGCCAGCAGTTACGGACAGAAATCCTCCTACGAGCAGTACTTC	CASSYGQKSSYEQYF
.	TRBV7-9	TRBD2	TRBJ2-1	TGTGCCAGCAGCCATCCGGGACTAGCGAACAATGAGCAGTTCTTC	CASSHPGLANNEQFF
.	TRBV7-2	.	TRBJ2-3	TGTGCCAGCAGCTTAGGAGGTCGGACAGATACGCAGTATTTT	CASSLGGRTDTQYF
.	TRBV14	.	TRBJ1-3	TGTGCCAGCAGCCCTCACGGGGGGTTCTCTGGAAACACCATATATTTT	CASSPHGGFSGNTIYF
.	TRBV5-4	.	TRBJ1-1	TGTGCCAGCAGCTCCGCCCGGGCAGGGACACGTCCGGGCACTGAAGCTTTCTTT	CASSSARAGTRPGTEAFF
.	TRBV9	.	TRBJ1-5	TGTGCCAGCATTTCAAATGACCGCATCCCCAGGACCCAGCATTTT	CASISNDRIPRTQHF
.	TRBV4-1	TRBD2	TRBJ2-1	TGCGCCAGCAGCCAAGATCGGGTAGCGGGAGGGCCATACAATGAGCAGTTCTTC	CASSQDRVAGGPYNEQFF
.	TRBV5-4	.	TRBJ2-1	TGTGCCAGCAGCCCCCCGACCCGCACAAGGGGGGAGCAGTTCTTC	CASSPPTRTRGEQFF
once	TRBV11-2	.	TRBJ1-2	TGTGCCAGCAGCCTAAACTTGGGACTCTCCTATGGCTACACCTTC	CASSLNLGLSYGYTF
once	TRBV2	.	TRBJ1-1	TGTGCCAGCAGGCCGGGGGGCCGGGCTGAAGCTTTCTTT	CASRPGGRAEAFF
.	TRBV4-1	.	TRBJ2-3	TGCGCCAGCAGCCAAGATCGCCGGGAGACTAGTTTAGATACGCAGTATTTT	CASSQDRRETSLDTQYF
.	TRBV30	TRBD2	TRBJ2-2	TGTGCCTGGAGTGAGGAACTAGCGGGTTTAGGGGGTTTTAACACCGGGGAGCTGTTTTTT	CAWSEELAGLGGFNTGELFF
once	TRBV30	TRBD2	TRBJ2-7	TGTGCCTGGACTGCTAGCGGGAGTAGGTACGAGCAGTACTTC	CAWTASGSRYEQYF
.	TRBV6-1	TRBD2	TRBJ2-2	TGTGCCAGCACCCGGACTAGCCCGGCCGGGGAGCTGTTTTTT	CASTRTSPAGELFF
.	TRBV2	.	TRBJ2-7	TGTGCCAGCAAACTATGGCCGGGACTTGAATCCTACGAGCAGTACTTC	CASKLWPGLESYEQYF
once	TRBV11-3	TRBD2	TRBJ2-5	TGTGCCAGCAGCATCGGGACTAGCGACTACCAAGAGACCCAGTACTTC	CASSIGTSDYQETQYF
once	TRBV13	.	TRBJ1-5	TGTGCCAGCAGCGGAGGGCCCAATCAGCCCCAGCATTTT	CASSGGPNQPQHF
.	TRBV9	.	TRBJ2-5	TGTGCCAGCAGCCCATCCCTGGACAGCCAAGAGACCCAGTACTTC	CASSPSLDSQETQYF
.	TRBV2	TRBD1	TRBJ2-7	TGTGCCAGCAGTAAAGACAGGGACGGGTCTACCTACGAGCAGTACTTC	CASSKDRDGSTYEQYF
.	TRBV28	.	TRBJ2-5	TGTGCCAGCAGCCCCCCTACCGAGGGGAGGTGGGGGACCCAGTACTTC	CASSPPTEGRWGTQYF
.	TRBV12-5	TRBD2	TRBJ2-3	TGTGCTAGTGCCCGACTAGCGGGAGATGCAGATACGCAGTATTTT	CASARLAGDADTQYF
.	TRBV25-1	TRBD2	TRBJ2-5	TGTGCCAGCAGTCCGCGCAGAAGCGGGAGGAACGGAGAGACCCAGTACTTC	CASSPRRSGRNGETQYF
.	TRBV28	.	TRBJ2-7	TGTGCCAGCAGTTTACCCCCCAACAGGCGGGGCCCTTACGAGCAGTACTTC	CASSLPPNRRGPYEQYF
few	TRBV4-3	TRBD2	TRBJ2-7	TGCGCCAGCAGCCATATCACTAGCGGGAGTATCTACGAGCAGTACTTC	CASSHITSGSIYEQYF
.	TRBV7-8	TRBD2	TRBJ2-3	TGTGCCAGCAGCCGGGGACTAGCGGGAGGGAGCACAGATACGCAGTATTTT	CASSRGLAGGSTDTQYF
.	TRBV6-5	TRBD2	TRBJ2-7	TGTGCCAGCACCGACGGAGGCCGGTCGGGGGGCGAGCAGTACTTC	CASTDGGRSGGEQYF
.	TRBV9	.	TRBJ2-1	TGTGCCAGCAGCGTAGCTATCCGGGACATCCACAATGAGCAGTTCTTC	CASSVAIRDIHNEQFF
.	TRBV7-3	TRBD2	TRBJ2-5	TGTGCCAGCAGCTTAATTGGGGGGGTTCAAGGAGAGACCCAGTACTTC	CASSLIGGVQGETQYF
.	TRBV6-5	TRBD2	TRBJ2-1	TGTGCCAGCACCTCAGGACTAGCGGGAGAGGGTGAGCAGTTCTTC	CASTSGLAGEGEQFF
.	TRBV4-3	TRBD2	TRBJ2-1	TGCGCCAGCAGCCAAGTTTCGCTAGCGGGAGTCATCTACAATGAGCAGTTCTTC	CASSQVSLAGVIYNEQFF